This note documents a single TCR beta chain sequence. This sample was included in a study of T cell responses to AZD1222 COVID-19 vaccine. Generated by immunoSEQ multiplex PCR, the TCRdb table keeps only in-frame clones and is missing some. Found here are 99,000 or so clones, around nine tenths of them singletons; the top ten hold about 2.7%. Germline loops: CDR1 SGHDT, CDR2 YYEEEE. The CDR3 is 15 amino acids. The J segment lost 5 bases and the V segment lost 0 bases, leaving 4 bases of the junction unmatched. This TCR was sampled from an adult in good health. J is TRBJ2-3 and V is TRBV5-6, with 9 bases lining up with TRBD2. Source: peripheral blood, taken on day 0 of AZD1222 vaccination. CDR3 nucleotide sequence: TGTGCCAGCAGCTTGGGTAGCGGGAGAATAGATACGCAGTATTTT. It encodes CASSLGSGRIDTQYF.